This T cell receptor (beta chain) was captured in a study of early T cells in non-severe SARS-CoV-2 infection. This CDR3 is built from 11 residues. From germline, CDR1 is ENHRY and CDR2 SYGVKD. V shed 10 bases and J shed 0 bases, with 4 bases lying between them. TCRdb passed the 5' RACE reads through MiXCR, listing each CDR3 protein once. The table lists under 85,000 distinct CDR3 sequences, 5% of them singletons. Source: whole blood, taken at baseline. V usage is TRBV10-3 and J usage is TRBJ1-3; D remains ambiguous. This receptor was obtained from an adult who was a healthcare worker with PCR-confirmed SARS-CoV-2 infection or an uninfected control (not recorded which). The chain's CDR3 is CASSSGNTIYF. As DNA, the CDR3 is TGTGCCAGCTCCTCTGGAAACACCATATATTTT.